The present entry profiles one T cell receptor (beta chain) with its context. This entry comes from a study of blood T cell repertoires in COVID-19. Overall study: There were acute and convalescent COVID-19 samples, and they came from the United States, Italy and Spain. The analysed material was cDNA or gDNA that came from T cells, B-cell-depleted T cells, or PBMCs.

V dropped 1 base and J dropped 5; count of bases not matched to a gene: 4. CDR1 and CDR2 from the germline V gene are SGHNT and YYREEE (reference sequence). The CDR3 is made up of 15 amino acids. Authors' analysis steps: Amplification of reference gene primers provided the estimated nucleated cell counts. Generated by immunoSEQ multiplex PCR, the TCRdb table keeps only in-frame clones and is missing some. That table is the source of V, J and clone size, and D and trimming were worked out from the DNA. The sample lists 48,000 or so clones; about 83% were seen once. This TCR came from a woman aged 55-69 years with acute or convalescent COVID-19. The sample taken for sequencing was peripheral blood. The rearrangement links TRBV5-4 to TRBJ2-1; 9 nucleotides match TRBD2. The CDR3 loop reads CASSLFASGNNEQFF. The CDR3 coding sequence is TGTGCCAGCAGCTTGTTCGCTAGCGGGAACAATGAGCAGTTCTTC.